Given below is one T cell receptor (beta chain) in context. What it binds is not known. This specimen belongs to a study of CD8 T cells in ankylosing spondylitis. General study findings and limits: Made up of several highly homologous variants, a TCR beta motif appeared characteristic of ankylosing spondylitis blood. Matched synovial fluid from ankylosing spondylitis patients was reported to be enriched for disease-linked clones. Peripheral blood samples showed relatively rare disease-linked clones, and these clones were CD8+.

TCRdb analysed the 5' RACE reads with MiXCR anew, one entry per CDR3 protein. Of a few hundred thousand distinct CDR3 sequences listed, 20% to 25% were seen once; the top ten hold roughly 16%. The V end was cut by 8 bases, the J end by 1 base, with 17 bases between. This CDR3 is 15 amino acids long. Germline values: CDR1 MGHDK, CDR2 SYGVNS. This chain links TRBV25-1 with TRBJ1-1; D might be TRBD1 (5 bases). The TCR sequence derives from a male donor with ankylosing spondylitis. The sample was blood, either unsorted or a sorted T cell fraction (not recorded which). The CDR3 DNA reads as TGTGCCAGCGGATACCAGGGATCGGGGAACACTGAAGCTTTCTTT. Protein sequence: CASGYQGSGNTEAFF.